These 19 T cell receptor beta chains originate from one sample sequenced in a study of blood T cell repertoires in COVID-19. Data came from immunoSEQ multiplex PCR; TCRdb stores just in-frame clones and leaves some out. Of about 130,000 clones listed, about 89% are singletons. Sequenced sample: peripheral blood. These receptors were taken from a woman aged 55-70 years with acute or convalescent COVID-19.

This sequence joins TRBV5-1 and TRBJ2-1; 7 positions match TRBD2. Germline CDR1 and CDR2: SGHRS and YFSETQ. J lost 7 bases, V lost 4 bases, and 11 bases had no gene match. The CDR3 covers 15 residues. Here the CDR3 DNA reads TGCGCCAGCAGCAGGACTAGGATCCAGGCGAATGAGCAGTTCTTC. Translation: CASSRTRIQANEQFF.

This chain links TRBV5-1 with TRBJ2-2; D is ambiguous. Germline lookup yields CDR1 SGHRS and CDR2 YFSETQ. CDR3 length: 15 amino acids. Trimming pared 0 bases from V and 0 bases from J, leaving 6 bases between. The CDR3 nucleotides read TGCGCCAGCAGCTTGGGAGGAACGAACACCGGGGAGCTGTTTTTT. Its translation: CASSLGGTNTGELFF.

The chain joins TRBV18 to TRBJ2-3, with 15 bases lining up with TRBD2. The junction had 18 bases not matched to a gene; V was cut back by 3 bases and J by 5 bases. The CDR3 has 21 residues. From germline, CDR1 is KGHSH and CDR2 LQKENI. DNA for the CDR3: TGTGCCAGCTCACCCCTATTCGGACTAGCGGGAGGGCCCCACCACGGAGATACGCAGTATTTT. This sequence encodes CASSPLFGLAGGPHHGDTQYF.

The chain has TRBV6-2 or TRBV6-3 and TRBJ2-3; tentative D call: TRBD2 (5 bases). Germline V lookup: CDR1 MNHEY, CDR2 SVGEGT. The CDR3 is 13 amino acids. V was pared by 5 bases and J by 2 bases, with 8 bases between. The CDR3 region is CASSGGFTDTQYF. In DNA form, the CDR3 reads TGTGCCAGCAGTGGCGGGTTCACAGATACGCAGTATTTT.

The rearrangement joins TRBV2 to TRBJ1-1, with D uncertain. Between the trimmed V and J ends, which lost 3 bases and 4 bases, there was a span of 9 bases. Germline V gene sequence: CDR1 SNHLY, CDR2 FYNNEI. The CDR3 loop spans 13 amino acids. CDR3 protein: CASSDDPGTEAFF. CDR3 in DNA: TGTGCCAGCAGTGACGATCCGGGCACTGAAGCTTTCTTT.

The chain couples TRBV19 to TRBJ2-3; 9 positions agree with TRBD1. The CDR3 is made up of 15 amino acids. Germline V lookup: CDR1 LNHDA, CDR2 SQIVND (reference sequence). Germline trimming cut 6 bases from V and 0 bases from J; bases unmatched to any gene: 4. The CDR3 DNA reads TGTGCCAGTAGGAGGGGACAGGGAAGCACAGATACGCAGTATTTT. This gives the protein CASRRGQGSTDTQYF. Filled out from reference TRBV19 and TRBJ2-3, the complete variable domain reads DGGITQSPKYLFRKEGQNVTLSCEQNLNHDAMYWYRQDPGQGLRLIYYSQIVNDFQKGDIAEGYSVSREKKESFPLTVTSAQKNPTAFYLCASRRGQGSTDTQYFGPGTRLTVL.

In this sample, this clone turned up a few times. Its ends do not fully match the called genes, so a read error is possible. The CDR3 nucleotides read TGTGCCACCAGCAGAACTCGAGGGGACTCCCACCCCTATAATGAGCAGTTCTTC. Its translation is CATSRTRGDSHPYNEQFF. The chain has TRBV15 and TRBJ2-1; the D gene is possibly TRBD2 (6 bases). This CDR3 comprises 18 residues. Looked up from germline, CDR1 is LNHNV and CDR2 is YYDKDF (reference sequence).

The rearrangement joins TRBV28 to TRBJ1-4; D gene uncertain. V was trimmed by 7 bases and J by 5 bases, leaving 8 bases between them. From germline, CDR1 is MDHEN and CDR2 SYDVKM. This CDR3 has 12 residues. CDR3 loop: CASIGQNEKLFF. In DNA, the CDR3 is TGTGCCAGCATTGGGCAAAATGAAAAACTGTTTTTT.

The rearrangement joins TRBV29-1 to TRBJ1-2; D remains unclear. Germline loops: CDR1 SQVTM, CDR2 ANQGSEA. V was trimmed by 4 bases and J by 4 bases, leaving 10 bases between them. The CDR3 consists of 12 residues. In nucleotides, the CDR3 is TGCAGCGTTGCCCGGGGTGGCTATGGCTACACCTTC. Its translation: CSVARGGYGYTF.

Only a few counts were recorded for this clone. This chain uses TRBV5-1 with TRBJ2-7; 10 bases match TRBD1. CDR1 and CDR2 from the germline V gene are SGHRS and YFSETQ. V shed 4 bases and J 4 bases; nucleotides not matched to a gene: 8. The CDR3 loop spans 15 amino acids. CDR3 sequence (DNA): TGCGCCAGCAGCATTACCGGGACAGGGGTTTACGAGCAGTACTTC. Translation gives CASSITGTGVYEQYF.

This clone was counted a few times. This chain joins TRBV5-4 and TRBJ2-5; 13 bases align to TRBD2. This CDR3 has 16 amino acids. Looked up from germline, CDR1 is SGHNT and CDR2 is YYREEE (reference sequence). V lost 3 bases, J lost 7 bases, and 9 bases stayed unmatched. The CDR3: CASSYGTSGDKRTQYF. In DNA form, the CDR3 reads TGTGCCAGCAGCTATGGGACTAGCGGGGATAAGAGGACCCAGTACTTC.

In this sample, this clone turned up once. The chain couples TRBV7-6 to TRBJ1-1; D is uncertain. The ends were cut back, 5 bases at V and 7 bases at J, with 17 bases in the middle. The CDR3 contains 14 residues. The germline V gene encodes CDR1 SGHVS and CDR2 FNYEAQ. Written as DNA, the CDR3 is TGTGCCAGCAGCCCCTATGGAGACCCATTTGAAGCTTTCTTT. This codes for CASSPYGDPFEAFF. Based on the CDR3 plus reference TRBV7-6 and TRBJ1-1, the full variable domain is GAGVSQSPRYKVTKRGQDVALRCDPISGHVSLYWYRQALGQGPEFLTYFNYEAQQDKSGLPNDRFSAERPEGSISTLTIQRTEQRDSAMYRCASSPYGDPFEAFFGQGTRLTVV.

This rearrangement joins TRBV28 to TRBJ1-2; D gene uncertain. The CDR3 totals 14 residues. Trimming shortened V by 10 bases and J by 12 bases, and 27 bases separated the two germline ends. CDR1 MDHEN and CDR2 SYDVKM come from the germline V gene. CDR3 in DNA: TGTGCCATACCGTCCACGGGAAGTTTGACTGCACACACCTTC. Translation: CAIPSTGSLTAHTF.

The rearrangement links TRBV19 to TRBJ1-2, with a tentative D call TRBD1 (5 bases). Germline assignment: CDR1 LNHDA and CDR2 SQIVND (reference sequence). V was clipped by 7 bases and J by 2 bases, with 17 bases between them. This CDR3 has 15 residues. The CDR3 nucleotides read TGTGCCAGTAACCCCGACAGCAGGGCGAACTATGGCTACACCTTC. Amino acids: CASNPDSRANYGYTF.

CDR3 residues: CASSGGTGFGDAFF. CDR3 bases: TGTGCCAGCAGCGGCGGGACAGGGTTCGGTGACGCTTTCTTT. The gene calls are TRBV3-1 (or the pseudogene TRBV3-2) and TRBJ1-1; TRBD1 aligns across 9 bases. The CDR3 covers 14 residues. CDR1 is LGHDT, CDR2 YNNKEL, per germline (reference sequence). The V gene end was trimmed by 5 bases and the J gene end by 11 bases; junction bases not matched to a gene: 12.

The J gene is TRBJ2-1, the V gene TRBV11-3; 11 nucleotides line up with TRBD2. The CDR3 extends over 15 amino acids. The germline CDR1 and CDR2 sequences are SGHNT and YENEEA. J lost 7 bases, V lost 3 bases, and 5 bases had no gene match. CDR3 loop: CASSFGASGRNEQFF. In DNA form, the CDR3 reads TGTGCCAGCAGCTTCGGGGCTAGCGGGAGGAATGAGCAGTTCTTC. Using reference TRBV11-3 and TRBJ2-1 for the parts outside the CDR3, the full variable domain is EAGVVQSPRYKIIEKKQPVAFWCNPISGHNTLYWYLQNLGQGPELLIRYENEEAVDDSQLPKDRFSAERLKGVDSTLKIQPAELGDSAVYLCASSFGASGRNEQFFGPGTRLTVL.

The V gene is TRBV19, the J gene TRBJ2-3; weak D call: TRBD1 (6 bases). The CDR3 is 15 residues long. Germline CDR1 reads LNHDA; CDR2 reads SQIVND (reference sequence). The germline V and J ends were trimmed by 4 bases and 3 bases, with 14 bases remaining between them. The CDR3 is CASSTSGALTDTQYF. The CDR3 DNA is TGTGCCAGTAGTACTTCAGGGGCGCTGACAGATACGCAGTATTTT. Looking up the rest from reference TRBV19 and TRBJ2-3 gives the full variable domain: DGGITQSPKYLFRKEGQNVTLSCEQNLNHDAMYWYRQDPGQGLRLIYYSQIVNDFQKGDIAEGYSVSREKKESFPLTVTSAQKNPTAFYLCASSTSGALTDTQYFGPGTRLTVL.

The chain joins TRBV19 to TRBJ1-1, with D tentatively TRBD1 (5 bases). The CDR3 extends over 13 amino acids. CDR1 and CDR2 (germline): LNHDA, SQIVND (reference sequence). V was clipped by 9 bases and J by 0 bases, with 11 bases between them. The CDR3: CASRTTLNTEAFF. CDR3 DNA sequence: TGTGCCAGCCGGACAACCCTGAACACTGAAGCTTTCTTT.

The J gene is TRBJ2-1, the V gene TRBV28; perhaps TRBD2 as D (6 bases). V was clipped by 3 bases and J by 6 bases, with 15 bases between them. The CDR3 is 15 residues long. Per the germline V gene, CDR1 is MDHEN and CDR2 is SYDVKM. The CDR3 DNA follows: TGTGCCAGCAGTTTGGAGGGACCTCGGGGCAATGAGCAGTTCTTC. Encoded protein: CASSLEGPRGNEQFF.